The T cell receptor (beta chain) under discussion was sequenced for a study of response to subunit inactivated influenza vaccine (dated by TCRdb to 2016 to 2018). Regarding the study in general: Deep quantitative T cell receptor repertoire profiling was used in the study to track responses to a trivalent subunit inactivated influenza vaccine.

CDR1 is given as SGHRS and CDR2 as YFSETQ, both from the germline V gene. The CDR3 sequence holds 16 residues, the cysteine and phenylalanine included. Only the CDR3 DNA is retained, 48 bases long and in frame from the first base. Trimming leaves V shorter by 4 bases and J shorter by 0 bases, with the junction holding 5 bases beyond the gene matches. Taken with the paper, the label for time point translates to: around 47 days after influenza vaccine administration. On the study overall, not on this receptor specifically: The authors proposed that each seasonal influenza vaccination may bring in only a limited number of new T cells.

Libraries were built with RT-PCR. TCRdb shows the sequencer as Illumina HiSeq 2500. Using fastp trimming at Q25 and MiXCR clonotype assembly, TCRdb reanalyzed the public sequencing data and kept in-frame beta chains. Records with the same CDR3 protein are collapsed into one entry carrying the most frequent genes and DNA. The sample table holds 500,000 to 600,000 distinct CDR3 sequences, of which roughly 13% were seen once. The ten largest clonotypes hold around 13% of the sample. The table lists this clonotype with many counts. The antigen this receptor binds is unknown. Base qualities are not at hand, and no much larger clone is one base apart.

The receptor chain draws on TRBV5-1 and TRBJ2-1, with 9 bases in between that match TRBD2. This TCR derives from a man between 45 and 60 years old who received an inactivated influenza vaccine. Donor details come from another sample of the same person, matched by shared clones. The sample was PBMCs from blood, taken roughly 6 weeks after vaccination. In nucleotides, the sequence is TGCGCCAGCAGCCGTCCTAGCGGGATCTCCTACAATGAGCAGTTCTTC. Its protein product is CASSRPSGISYNEQFF.